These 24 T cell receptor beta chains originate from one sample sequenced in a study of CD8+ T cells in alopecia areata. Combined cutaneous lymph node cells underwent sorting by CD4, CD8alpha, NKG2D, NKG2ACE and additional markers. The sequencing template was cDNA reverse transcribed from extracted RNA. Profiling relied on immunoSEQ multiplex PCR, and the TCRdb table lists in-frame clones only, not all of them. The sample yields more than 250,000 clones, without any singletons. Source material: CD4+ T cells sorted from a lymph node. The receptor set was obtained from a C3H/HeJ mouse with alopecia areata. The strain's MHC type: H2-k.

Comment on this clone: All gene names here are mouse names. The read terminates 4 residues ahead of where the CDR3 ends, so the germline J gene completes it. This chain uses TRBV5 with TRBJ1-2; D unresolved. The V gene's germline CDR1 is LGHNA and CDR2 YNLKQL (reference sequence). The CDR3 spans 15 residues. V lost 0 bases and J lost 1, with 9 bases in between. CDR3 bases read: TGTGCCAGCAGCCAAGATCAGGCAGAAAACTCC. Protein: CASSQDQAENS. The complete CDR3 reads CASSQDQAENSDYTF.

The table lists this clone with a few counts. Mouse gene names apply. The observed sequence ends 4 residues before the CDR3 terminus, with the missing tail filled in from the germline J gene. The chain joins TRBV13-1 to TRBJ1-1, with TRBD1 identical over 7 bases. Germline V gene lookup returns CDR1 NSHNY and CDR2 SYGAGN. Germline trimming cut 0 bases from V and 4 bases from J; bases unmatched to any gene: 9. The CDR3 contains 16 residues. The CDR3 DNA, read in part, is TGTGCCAGCAGTGATGCAGAGGGGCAGGGGGTCACA. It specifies CASSDAEGQGVT. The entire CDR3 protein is CASSDAEGQGVTEVFF.

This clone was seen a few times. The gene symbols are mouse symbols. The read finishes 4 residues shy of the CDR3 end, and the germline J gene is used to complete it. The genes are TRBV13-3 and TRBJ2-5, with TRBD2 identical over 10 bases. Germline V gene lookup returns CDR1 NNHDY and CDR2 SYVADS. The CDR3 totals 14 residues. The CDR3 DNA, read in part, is TGTGCCAGCAGTGGCGGGACTGGGGAAGAC. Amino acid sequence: CASSGGTGED. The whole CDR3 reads CASSGGTGEDTQYF.

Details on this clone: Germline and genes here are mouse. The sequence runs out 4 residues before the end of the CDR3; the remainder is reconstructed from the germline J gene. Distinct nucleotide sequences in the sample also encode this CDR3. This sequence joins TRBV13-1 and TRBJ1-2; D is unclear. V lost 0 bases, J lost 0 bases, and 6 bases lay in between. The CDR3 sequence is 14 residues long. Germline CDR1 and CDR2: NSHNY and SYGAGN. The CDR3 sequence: CASSDARTNSDYTF. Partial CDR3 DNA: TGTGCCAGCAGTGATGCCAGAACAAACTCC.

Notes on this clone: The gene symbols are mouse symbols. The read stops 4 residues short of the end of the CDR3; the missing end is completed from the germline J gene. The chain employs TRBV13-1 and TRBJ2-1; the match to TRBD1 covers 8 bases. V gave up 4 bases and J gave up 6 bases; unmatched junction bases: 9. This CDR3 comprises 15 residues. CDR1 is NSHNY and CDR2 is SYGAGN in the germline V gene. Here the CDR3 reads CASSHRGMGLAEQFF. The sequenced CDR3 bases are TGTGCCAGCAGTCACAGGGGGATGGGTCTTGCT.

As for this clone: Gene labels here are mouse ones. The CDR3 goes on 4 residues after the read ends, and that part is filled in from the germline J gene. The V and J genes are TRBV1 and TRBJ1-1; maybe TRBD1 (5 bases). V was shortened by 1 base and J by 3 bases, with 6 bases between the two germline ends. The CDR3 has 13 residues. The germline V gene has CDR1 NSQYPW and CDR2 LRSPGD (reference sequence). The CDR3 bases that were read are TGCACCTGCAGTGCAGCACAGGACACA. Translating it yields CTCSAAQDT. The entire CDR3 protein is CTCSAAQDTEVFF.

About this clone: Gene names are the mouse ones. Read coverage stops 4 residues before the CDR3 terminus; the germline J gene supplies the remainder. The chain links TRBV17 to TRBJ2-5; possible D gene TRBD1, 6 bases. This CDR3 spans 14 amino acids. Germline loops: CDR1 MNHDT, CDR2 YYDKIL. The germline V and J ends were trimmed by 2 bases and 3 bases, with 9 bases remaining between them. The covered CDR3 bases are TGTGCTAGCAGTAGAACCGGGACACAAGAC. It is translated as CASSRTGTQD. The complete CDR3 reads CASSRTGTQDTQYF.

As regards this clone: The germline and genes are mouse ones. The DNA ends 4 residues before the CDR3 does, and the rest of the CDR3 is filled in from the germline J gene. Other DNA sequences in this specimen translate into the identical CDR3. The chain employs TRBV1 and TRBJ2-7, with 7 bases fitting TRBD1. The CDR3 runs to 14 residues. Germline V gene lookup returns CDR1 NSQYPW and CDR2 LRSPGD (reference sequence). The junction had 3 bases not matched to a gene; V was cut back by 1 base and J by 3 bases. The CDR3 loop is CTCSAGAGGYEQYF. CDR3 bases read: TGCACCTGCAGTGCAGGGGCAGGGGGCTAT. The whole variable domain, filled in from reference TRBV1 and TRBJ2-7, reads VTLLEQNPRWRLVPRGQAVNLRCILKNSQYPWMSWYQQDLQKQLQWLFTLRSPGDKEVKSLPGADYLATRVTDTELRLQVANMSQGRTLYCTCSAGAGGYEQYFGPGTRLTVL.

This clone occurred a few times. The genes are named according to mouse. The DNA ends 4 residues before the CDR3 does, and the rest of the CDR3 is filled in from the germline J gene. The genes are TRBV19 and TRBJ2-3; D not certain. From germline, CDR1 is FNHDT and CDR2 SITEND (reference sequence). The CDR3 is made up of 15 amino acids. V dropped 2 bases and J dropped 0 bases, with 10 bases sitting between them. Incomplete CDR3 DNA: TGTGCCAGCAGTATCCCCCTTTCTAGTGCAGAA. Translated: CASSIPLSSAE. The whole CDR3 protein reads CASSIPLSSAETLYF.

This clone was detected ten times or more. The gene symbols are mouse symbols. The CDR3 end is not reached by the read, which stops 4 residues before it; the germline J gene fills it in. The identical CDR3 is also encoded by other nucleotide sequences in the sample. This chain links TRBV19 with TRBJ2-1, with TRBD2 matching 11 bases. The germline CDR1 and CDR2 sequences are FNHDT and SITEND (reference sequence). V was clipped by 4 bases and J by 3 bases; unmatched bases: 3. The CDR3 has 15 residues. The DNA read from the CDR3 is TGTGCCAGCAGTCCCGACTGGGGGGGCTATGCT. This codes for CASSPDWGGYA. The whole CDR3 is CASSPDWGGYAEQFF.

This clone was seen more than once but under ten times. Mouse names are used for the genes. The sequenced CDR3 bases are TGTGCCAGCAGTGAAAAACAGGGGAGTCAAAAC. Protein: CASSEKQGSQN. The full CDR3 protein reads CASSEKQGSQNTLYF. V is TRBV13-1 and J is TRBJ2-4; 7 bases are shared with TRBD1. The sequence runs out 4 residues before the end of the CDR3; the remainder is reconstructed from the germline J gene. After removal of 2 bases from V and 0 bases from J, the junction contained 3 bases not matched to a gene. This CDR3 comprises 15 residues. From germline, CDR1 is NSHNY and CDR2 SYGAGN.

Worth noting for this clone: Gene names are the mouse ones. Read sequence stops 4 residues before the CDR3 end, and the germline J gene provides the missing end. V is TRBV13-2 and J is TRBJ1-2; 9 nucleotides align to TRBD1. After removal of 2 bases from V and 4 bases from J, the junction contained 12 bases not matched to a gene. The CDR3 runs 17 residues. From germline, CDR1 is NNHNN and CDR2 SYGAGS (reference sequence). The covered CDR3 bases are TGTGCCAGCGGTGACCTCAACAGGGGGCGAGGTGGCTCC. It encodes CASGDLNRGRGGS. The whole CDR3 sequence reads CASGDLNRGRGGSDYTF.

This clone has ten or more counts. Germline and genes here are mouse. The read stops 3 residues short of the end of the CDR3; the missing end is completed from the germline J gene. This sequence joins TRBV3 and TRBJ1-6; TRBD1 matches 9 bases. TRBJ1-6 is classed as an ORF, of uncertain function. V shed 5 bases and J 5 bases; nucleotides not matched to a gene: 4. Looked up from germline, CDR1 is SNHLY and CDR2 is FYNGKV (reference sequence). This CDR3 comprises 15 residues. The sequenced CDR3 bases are TGTGCCAGCAGCCATCGACAGGGGGATAATTCGCCC. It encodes CASSHRQGDNSP. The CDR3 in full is CASSHRQGDNSPLYF.

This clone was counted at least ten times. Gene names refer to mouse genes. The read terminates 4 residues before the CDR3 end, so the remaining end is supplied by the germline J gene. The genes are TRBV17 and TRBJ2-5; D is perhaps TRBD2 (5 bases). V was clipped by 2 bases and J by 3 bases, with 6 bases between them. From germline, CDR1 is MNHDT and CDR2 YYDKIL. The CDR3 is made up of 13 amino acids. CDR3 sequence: CASSRWGQDTQYF. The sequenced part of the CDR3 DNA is TGTGCTAGCAGTAGATGGGGTCAAGAC.

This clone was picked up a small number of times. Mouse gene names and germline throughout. The CDR3 reads CASSDDQTGAETLYF. CDR3 DNA (partial): TGTGCCAGCAGTGATGATCAAACAGGGGCAGAA. This rearrangement joins TRBV13-1 to TRBJ2-3, with D possibly matching TRBD1 (6 bases). The sequenced fragment ends 4 residues before the CDR3 boundary, so the rest is inferred from the germline J gene. Germline V gene sequence: CDR1 NSHNY, CDR2 SYGAGN. The CDR3 loop spans 15 amino acids. The ends were cut back, 0 bases at V and 3 bases at J, with 11 bases in the middle.

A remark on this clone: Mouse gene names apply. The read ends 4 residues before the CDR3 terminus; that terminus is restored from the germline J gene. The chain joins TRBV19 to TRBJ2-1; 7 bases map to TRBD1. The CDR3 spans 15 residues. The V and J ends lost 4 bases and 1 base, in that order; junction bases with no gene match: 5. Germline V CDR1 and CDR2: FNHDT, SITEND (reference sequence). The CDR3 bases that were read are TGTGCCAGCAGTGATAGGGACAGAAACTATGCT. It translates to CASSDRDRNYA. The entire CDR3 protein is CASSDRDRNYAEQFF.

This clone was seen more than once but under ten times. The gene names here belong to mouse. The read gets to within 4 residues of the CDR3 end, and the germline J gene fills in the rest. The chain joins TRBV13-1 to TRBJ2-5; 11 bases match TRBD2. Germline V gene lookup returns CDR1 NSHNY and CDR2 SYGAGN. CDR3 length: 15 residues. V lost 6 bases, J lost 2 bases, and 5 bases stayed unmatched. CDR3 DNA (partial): TGTGCCAGCACCCCGACTGGGGGGGTCCAAGAC. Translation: CASTPTGGVQD. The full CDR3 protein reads CASTPTGGVQDTQYF.

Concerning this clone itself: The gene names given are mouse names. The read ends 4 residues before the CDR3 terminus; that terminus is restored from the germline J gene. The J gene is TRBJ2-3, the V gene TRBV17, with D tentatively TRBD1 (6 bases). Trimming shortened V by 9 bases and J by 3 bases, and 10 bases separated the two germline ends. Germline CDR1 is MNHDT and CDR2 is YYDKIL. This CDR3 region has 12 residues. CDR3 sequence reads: CASSQGAETLYF. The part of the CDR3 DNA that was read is TGTGCTAGTTCGCAGGGGGCAGAA.

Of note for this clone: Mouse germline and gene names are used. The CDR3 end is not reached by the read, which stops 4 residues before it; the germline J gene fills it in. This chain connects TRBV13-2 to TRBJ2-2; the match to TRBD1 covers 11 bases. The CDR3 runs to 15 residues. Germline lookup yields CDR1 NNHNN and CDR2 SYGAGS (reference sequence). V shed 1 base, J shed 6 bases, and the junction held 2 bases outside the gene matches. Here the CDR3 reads CASGDLDRGPGQLYF. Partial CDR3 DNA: TGTGCCAGCGGTGATCTGGACAGGGGGCCCGGG.

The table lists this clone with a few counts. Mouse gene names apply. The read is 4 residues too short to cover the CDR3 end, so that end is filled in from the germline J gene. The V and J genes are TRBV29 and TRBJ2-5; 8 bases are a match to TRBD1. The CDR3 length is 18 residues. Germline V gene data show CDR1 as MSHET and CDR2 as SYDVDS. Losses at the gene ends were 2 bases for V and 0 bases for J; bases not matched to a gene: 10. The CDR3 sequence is CASSLIQGARGNQDTQYF. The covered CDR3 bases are TGTGCTAGCAGTTTAATCCAGGGGGCGCGTGGTAACCAAGAC.

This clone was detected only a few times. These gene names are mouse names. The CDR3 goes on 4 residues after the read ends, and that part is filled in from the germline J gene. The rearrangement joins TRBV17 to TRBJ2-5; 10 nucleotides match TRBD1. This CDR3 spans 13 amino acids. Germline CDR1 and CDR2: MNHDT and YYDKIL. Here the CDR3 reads CASIRDRGDTQYF. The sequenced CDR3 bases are TGTGCTAGCATCCGGGACAGGGGTGAC.

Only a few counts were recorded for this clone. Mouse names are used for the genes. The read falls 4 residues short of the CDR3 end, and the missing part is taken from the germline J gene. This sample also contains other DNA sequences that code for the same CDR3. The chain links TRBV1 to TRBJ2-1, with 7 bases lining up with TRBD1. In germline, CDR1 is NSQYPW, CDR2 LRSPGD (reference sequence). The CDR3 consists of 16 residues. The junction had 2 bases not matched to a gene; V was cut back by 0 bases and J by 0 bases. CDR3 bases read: TGCACCTGCAGTGCAGACCGGGACAGTAACTATGCT. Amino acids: CTCSADRDSNYA. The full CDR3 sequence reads CTCSADRDSNYAEQFF.

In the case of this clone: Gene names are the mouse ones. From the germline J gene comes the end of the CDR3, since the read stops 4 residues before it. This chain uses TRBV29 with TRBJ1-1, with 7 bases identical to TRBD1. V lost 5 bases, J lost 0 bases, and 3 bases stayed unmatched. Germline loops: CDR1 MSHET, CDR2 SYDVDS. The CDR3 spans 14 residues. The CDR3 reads CASSLGTANTEVFF. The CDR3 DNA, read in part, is TGTGCTAGCAGTCTCGGGACAGCAAACACA. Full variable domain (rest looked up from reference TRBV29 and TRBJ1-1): DMKVTQMPRYLIKRMGENVLLECGQDMSHETMYWYRQDPGLGLQLIYISYDVDSNSEGDIPKGYRVSRKKREHFSLILDSAKTNQTSVYFCASSLGTANTEVFFGKGTRLTVV.

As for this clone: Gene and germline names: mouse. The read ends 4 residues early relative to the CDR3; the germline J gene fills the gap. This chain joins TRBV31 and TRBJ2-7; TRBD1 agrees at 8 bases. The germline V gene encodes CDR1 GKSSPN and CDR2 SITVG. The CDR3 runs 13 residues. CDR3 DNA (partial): TGTGCCTGGATTCAGGGGGCGCCGGAT. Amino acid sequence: CAWIQGAPD. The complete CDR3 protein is CAWIQGAPDEQYF.